The following is a TCR beta chain sequence with its context. Its specificity is unknown. Produced via immunoSEQ multiplex PCR; TCRdb's table is partial and in-frame only. The sample contains 900 to 1,300 clones, 28% of which appear only once. CDR3 length: 14 amino acids. Germline CDR1 is WSHSY and CDR2 is SAAADI. V dropped 4 bases and J dropped 7; count of bases not matched to a gene: 4. These data are taken from a study of T cells in localized non-small cell lung cancer. Study-wide results and caveats: In adjacent lung, a median roughly 60 of the top 100 tumor clones were found. Heterogeneity cannot be ruled out, as sequencing used one tumor region only. An association was observed between higher blood T cell density and longer overall survival. Uninvolved adjacent lung had the highest recorded T cell clonality, with tumor below it.

The sample in question was lung tumor tissue, obtained before any cancer treatment. The chain combines TRBV10-2 with TRBJ2-1, with 10 bases lining up with TRBD2. This clonotype was sampled from a woman aged 40-69 years with stage I squamous cell lung carcinoma. Here the CDR3 reads CASSAIAGGNEQFF. For the CDR3, the DNA is TGCGCCAGCAGTGCGATAGCGGGAGGTAATGAGCAGTTCTTC.